This T cell receptor (beta chain) was profiled in a study of blood T cell repertoires in COVID-19. Across the whole study: There were acute and convalescent COVID-19 samples, and they came from the United States, Italy and Spain. PBMCs, B-cell-depleted T cells, or T cells were the source of the cDNA or gDNA that made up the material.

The CDR3 runs to 13 residues. Per the germline V gene, CDR1 is SNHLY and CDR2 is FYNNEI. Trimming removed 8 bases at V and 3 bases at J, with 12 bases between. Original data processing: It was from reference gene primer amplification that nucleated cell counts were estimated. Profiled with immunoSEQ multiplex PCR; TCRdb holds only in-frame clones, not every one. The D gene and trimming were derived from the DNA, and the V and J assignments and clone size from that table. The data contain more than 80,000 clones, about 80% of them seen just once; the ten biggest clones take up approximately 15%. The gene calls are TRBV2 and TRBJ2-3; D might be TRBD1 (6 bases). This clonotype was sampled from a human donor in a cohort sampled during active COVID-19. Sequencing used peripheral blood. CDR3 bases: TGTGCCAGCTCAGGGGAGCGTACAGATACGCAGTATTTT. Protein sequence: CASSGERTDTQYF. Full variable domain (rest looked up from reference TRBV2 and TRBJ2-3): EPEVTQTPSHQVTQMGQEVILRCVPISNHLYFYWYRQILGQKVEFLVSFYNNEISEKSEIFDDQFSVERPDGSNFTLKIRSTKLEDSAMYFCASSGERTDTQYFGPGTRLTVL.